These T cell receptor beta chains were read from a single sample in a study of blood T cell repertoires in COVID-19. Assay used: immunoSEQ multiplex PCR; TCRdb lists only in-frame clones, some missing. Among roughly 300,000 clones listed, roughly 93% were seen once. Sequencing used PBMCs or T cells enriched from blood (not recorded which). The receptors derive from a woman in her thirties or forties with acute COVID-19. Each CDR3 is given with its conserved first and last residue. Fields, in order: J gene, V gene, D gene, clone size, CDR3 protein, CDR3 DNA. D genes are given only for firm matches. The size field is filled for only some rows; it gives once, few, many or a size class.

TRBJ1-3	TRBV5-1	NA	NA	CASSPGEISGNTIYF	TGCGCCAGCAGCCCGGGGGAGATCTCTGGAAACACCATATATTTT
TRBJ1-5	TRBV3-1/TRBV3-2	TRBD1	NA	CASSQTGAVVQPQHF	TGTGCCAGCAGTCAGACAGGGGCCGTAGTTCAGCCCCAGCATTTT
TRBJ2-7	TRBV18	TRBD1	NA	CASSEDRGAYEQYF	TGTGCCAGCTCAGAGGACAGGGGTGCCTACGAGCAGTACTTC
TRBJ1-1	TRBV30	TRBD1	NA	CAWEGGQTEAFF	TGTGCCTGGGAGGGGGGACAGACTGAAGCTTTCTTT
TRBJ2-1	TRBV7-2	TRBD1	NA	CASSLDRGRYNEQFF	TGTGCCAGCAGCTTAGACAGGGGGCGATACAATGAGCAGTTCTTC
TRBJ2-7	TRBV20-1	NA	NA	CSARESYEQYF	TGCAGTGCAAGGGAGTCCTACGAGCAGTACTTC
TRBJ2-3	TRBV4-3	TRBD2	NA	CASSQDWTSTTSTDTQYF	TGCGCCAGCAGCCAAGATTGGACTAGCACGACTAGCACAGATACGCAGTATTTT
TRBJ2-7	TRBV7-3	NA	once	CASSLNWGLGYEQYF	TGTGCCAGCAGCCTCAACTGGGGCCTAGGGTACGAGCAGTACTTC
TRBJ2-4	TRBV12-3/TRBV12-4	TRBD1	NA	CASSYRGDIQYF	TGTGCCAGCAGTTACAGGGGGGACATTCAGTACTTC
TRBJ1-1	TRBV28	TRBD1	NA	CASSPGTGNTEAFF	TGTGCCAGCAGTCCCGGGACAGGGAATACTGAAGCTTTCTTT
TRBJ1-5	TRBV6-5	TRBD1	once	CASSPAGGLQPQHF	TGTGCCAGCAGTCCCGCAGGGGGACTTCAGCCCCAGCATTTT
TRBJ1-4	TRBV27	NA	few	CASSSKTRTDHEKLFF	TGTGCCAGCAGCTCCAAAACTCGGACAGACCATGAAAAACTGTTTTTT
TRBJ2-1	TRBV11-3	NA	NA	CASSSTPSGMNNNEQFF	TGTGCCAGCAGCTCGACCCCCAGCGGAATGAACAACAATGAGCAGTTCTTC
TRBJ1-3	TRBV2	TRBD1	few	CASRAVGQGGFIYF	TGTGCCAGCAGAGCTGTTGGACAGGGGGGGTTCATATATTTT
TRBJ1-1	TRBV12-3/TRBV12-4	NA	NA	CASSTGSVTEAFF	TGTGCCAGCAGTACAGGGTCGGTCACTGAAGCTTTCTTT
TRBJ2-1	TRBV4-2	NA	once	CASSQASTYNEQFF	TGTGCCAGCAGCCAAGCTTCAACATACAATGAGCAGTTCTTC
TRBJ2-7	TRBV27	NA	NA	CASSLYPGGRQYF	TGTGCCAGCAGTTTATACCCGGGGGGCCGGCAGTACTTC
TRBJ2-1	TRBV7-3	TRBD1	NA	CASSLTGGPYNEQFF	TGTGCCAGCAGCTTAACAGGGGGCCCCTACAATGAGCAGTTCTTC
TRBJ1-5	TRBV27	NA	NA	CARSRYSNQPQHF	TGTGCCAGAAGTCGTTATAGCAATCAGCCCCAGCATTTT
TRBJ2-1	TRBV15	NA	NA	CATSRAGDGEQFF	TGTGCCACCAGCAGAGCTGGAGATGGGGAGCAGTTCTTC
TRBJ2-3	TRBV30	NA	NA	CAWDSYTDTQYF	TGTGCCTGGGACAGTTACACAGATACGCAGTATTTT
TRBJ2-7	TRBV11-1	TRBD1	NA	CASSPGGTGGYYEQYF	TGTGCCAGCAGCCCAGGGGGGACAGGGGGTTACTACGAGCAGTACTTC
TRBJ2-1	TRBV5-5	TRBD1	once	CASSPRQGYEQFF	TGTGCCAGCAGCCCGCGACAGGGGTATGAGCAGTTCTTC
TRBJ2-4	TRBV30	TRBD1	NA	CAWSVPWTGVNQPLLAKNIQYF	TGTGCCTGGAGTGTCCCCTGGACAGGGGTGAACCAGCCCCTGTTAGCCAAAAACATTCAGTACTTC
TRBJ1-2	TRBV5-1	TRBD1	NA	CASSLGYQGDGYTF	TGCGCCAGCAGCTTGGGATACCAGGGGGATGGCTACACCTTC
TRBJ2-5	TRBV7-2	TRBD2	NA	CASSLGTSGRKRSETQYF	TGTGCCAGCAGCTTAGGGACTAGCGGGAGGAAAAGATCAGAGACCCAGTACTTC
TRBJ2-7	TRBV5-6	NA	NA	CASSLSGGASYEQYF	TGTGCCAGCAGCTTGTCTGGGGGGGCTTCCTACGAGCAGTACTTC
TRBJ1-1	TRBV6-2/TRBV6-3	NA	NA	CASSYSTGRTEAFF	TGTGCCAGCAGTTACTCGACAGGTCGTACTGAAGCTTTCTTT
TRBJ1-1	TRBV5-5	TRBD1	NA	CASSWDRDTEAFF	TGTGCCAGCAGTTGGGACAGGGACACTGAAGCTTTCTTT
TRBJ1-5	TRBV25-1	NA	NA	CASRGDFGDQPQHF	TGTGCCAGCCGGGGAGATTTTGGGGATCAGCCCCAGCATTTT